This record looks at one T cell receptor (beta chain) sequence and its context. The sample originates from a study of blood T cell repertoires in COVID-19. Study details: COVID-19 samples from acute and convalescent phases originated in the United States, Italy and Spain. T cells, B-cell-depleted T cells, or PBMCs provided the cDNA or gDNA that served as material.

The V segment lost 8 bases and the J segment 12 bases; nucleotides outside the gene matches: 17. CDR1 and CDR2 (germline): KGHDR, SFDVKD. CDR3 length: 14 residues. In the study's own analysis: Amplification of reference gene primers provided the estimated nucleated cell counts. Assay: immunoSEQ multiplex PCR; the TCRdb copy retains only in-frame clones and omits some. The V and J calls and the clone size are those of that table, but D and trimming were determined from the DNA. The sample has about 170,000 clones, 86% seen once; the top ten hold around 3.5%. This receptor was obtained from a man between 65 and 80 years old with acute or convalescent COVID-19. The source material was peripheral blood. This chain uses TRBV24-1 with TRBJ1-2; the match to TRBD1 covers 7 bases. CDR3 DNA: TGTGCCACCAATTTAGGTGAGGACAGGCGCAAAAACACCTTC. Translating gives CATNLGEDRRKNTF.